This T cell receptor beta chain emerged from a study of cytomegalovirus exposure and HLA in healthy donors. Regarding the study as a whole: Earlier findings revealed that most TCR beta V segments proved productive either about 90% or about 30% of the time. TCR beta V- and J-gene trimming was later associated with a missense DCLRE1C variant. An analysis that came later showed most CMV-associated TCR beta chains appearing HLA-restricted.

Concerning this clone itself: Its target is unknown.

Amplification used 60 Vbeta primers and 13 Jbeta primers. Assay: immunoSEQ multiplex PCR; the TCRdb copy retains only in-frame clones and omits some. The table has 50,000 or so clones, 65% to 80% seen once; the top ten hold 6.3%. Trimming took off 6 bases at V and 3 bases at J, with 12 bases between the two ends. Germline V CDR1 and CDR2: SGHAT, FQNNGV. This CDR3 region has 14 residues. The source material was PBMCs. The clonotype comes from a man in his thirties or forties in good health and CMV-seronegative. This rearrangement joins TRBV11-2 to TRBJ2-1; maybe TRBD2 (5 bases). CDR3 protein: CASRAIDYYNEQFF. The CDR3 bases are TGTGCCAGCAGAGCAATAGACTACTACAATGAGCAGTTCTTC.